Presented here are 4 T cell receptor beta chains from one specimen sequenced in a study of OX40 agonist ivuxolimab in advanced cancers. Generated by immunoSEQ multiplex PCR, the TCRdb table keeps only in-frame clones and is missing some. The sample lists 50,000 to 70,000 clones; 75% to 90% were seen once. Sequenced material: CD4+ or CD8+ T cells sorted from blood, taken in a trial of the OX40 agonist ivuxolimab. These receptors originate from an adult with an advanced solid tumor such as melanoma, head and neck, liver or kidney cancer.

V and J are TRBV7-2 and TRBJ1-5; D unresolved. V lost 1 base to trimming and J lost 7 bases, with 14 bases between them. This CDR3 is built from 15 residues. The germline gives CDR1 SGHTA, CDR2 FQGNSA. The CDR3 protein is CASSLVVLGNQPQHF. CDR3 bases: TGTGCCAGCAGCTTAGTGGTTCTGGGGAACCAGCCCCAGCATTTT.

This clone was detected a few times. At the DNA level, this CDR3 is encoded by other sequences in the same sample as well. This chain uses TRBV18 with TRBJ1-1, with unresolved D. The CDR3 consists of 13 residues. With 5 bases removed from V and 0 bases from J, the gap between germline ends came to 7 bases. The V gene's germline CDR1 is KGHSH and CDR2 LQKENI. The CDR3 loop reads CASSEGMNTEAFF. CDR3 DNA: TGTGCCAGCTCAGAGGGAATGAACACTGAAGCTTTCTTT.

The rearrangement uses TRBV7-9 and TRBJ2-3; 7 bases are a match to TRBD2. Unmatched junction bases numbered 12, after V lost 7 bases and J lost 2 bases. The germline V gene has CDR1 SEHNR and CDR2 FQNEAQ (reference sequence). The CDR3 covers 16 residues. CDR3 coding DNA: TGTGCCAGCACCCCGTCCGGGGGGACCTTCACAGATACGCAGTATTTT. It encodes CASTPSGGTFTDTQYF.

The chain employs TRBV4-2 and TRBJ1-4, with no clear D. The CDR3 length is 16 residues. The V gene lost 4 bases and the J gene lost 0 bases, with 12 bases spanning the gap. Germline V gives CDR1 LGHNA, CDR2 YNFKEQ. DNA of the CDR3: TGTGCCAGCAGCCCCCGAGACACAGCAACTAATGAAAAACTGTTTTTT. It is translated as CASSPRDTATNEKLFF.